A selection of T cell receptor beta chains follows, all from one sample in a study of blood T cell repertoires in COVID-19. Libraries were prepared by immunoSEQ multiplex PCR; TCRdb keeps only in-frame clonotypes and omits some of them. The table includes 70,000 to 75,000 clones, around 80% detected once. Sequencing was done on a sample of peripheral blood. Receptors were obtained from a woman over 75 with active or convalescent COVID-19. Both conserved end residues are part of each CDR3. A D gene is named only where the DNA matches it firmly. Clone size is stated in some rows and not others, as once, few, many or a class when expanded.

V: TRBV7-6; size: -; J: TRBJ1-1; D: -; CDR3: CASSFQMNTEAFF; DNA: TGTGCCAGCAGCTTCCAGATGAACACTGAAGCTTTCTTT
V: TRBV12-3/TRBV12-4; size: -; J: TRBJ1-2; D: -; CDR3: CASSQRQNYGYTF; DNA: TGTGCCAGCAGTCAACGACAGAATTATGGCTACACCTTC
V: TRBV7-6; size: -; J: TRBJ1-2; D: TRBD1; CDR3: CASSYKQGDYGYTF; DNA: TGTGCCAGCAGCTACAAACAGGGGGACTATGGCTACACCTTC
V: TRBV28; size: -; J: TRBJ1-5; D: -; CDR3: CASSQSRLGPQPQHF; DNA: TGTGCCAGCAGTCAATCCCGTCTTGGGCCCCAGCCCCAGCATTTT
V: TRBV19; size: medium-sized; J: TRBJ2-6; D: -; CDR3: CASSIVSPSGANVLTF; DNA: TGTGCCAGTAGTATTGTCTCCCCTTCTGGGGCCAACGTCCTGACTTTC
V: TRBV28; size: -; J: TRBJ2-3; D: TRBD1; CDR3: CASRQTGVTLQYF; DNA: TGTGCCAGCAGGCAGACAGGGGTGACTCTTCAGTATTTT
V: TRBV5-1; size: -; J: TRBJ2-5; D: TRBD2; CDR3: CASSSRTSAETQYF; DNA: TGCGCCAGCAGCTCGAGGACTAGCGCGGAGACCCAGTACTTC
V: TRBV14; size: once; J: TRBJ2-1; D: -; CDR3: CASSHAQGNEQFF; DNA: TGTGCCAGCAGCCACGCACAGGGAAATGAGCAGTTCTTC
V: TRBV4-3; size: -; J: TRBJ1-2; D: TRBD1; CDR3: CASSQARQGNRYGYTF; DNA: TGCGCCAGCAGCCAAGCCCGACAGGGGAATAGGTATGGCTACACCTTC
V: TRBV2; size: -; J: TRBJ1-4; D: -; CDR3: CASSEWSSGEKLFF; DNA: TGTGCCAGCAGTGAATGGAGCAGTGGAGAAAAACTGTTTTTT
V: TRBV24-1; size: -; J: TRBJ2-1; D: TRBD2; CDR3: CATSQRRGNYNEQFF; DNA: TGTGCCACCAGTCAACGGCGGGGGAACTACAATGAGCAGTTCTTC
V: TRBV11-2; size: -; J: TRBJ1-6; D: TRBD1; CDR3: CASSLDFTRDSYSPLHF; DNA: TGTGCCAGCAGCTTAGATTTCACCCGGGACAGTTATTCACCCCTCCACTTT
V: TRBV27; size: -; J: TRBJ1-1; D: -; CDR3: CASRVDSYMGEAFF; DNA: TGTGCCAGCAGGGTCGACAGTTATATGGGGGAAGCTTTCTTT
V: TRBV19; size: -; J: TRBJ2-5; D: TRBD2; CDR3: CASASSGMETQYF; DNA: TGTGCCAGTGCGTCTAGCGGGATGGAGACCCAGTACTTC
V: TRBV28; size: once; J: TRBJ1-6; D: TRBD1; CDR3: CASSLDRVNSPLHF; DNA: TGTGCCAGCAGCTTGGACAGGGTAAATTCACCCCTCCACTTT
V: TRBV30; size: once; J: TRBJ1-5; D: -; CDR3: CAWSGGPNQPQHF; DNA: TGTGCCTGGAGTGGCGGGCCCAATCAGCCCCAGCATTTT
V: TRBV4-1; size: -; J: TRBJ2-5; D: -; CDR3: CASSQVDYQETQYF; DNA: TGCGCCAGCAGCCAAGTGGACTACCAAGAGACCCAGTACTTC
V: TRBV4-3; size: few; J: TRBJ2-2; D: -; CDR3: CASSRSSNTGELFF; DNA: TGCGCCAGCAGCCGTTCCTCGAACACCGGGGAGCTGTTTTTT
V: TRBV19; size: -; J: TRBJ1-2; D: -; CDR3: CASRSRTRDTTFDYGYTF; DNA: TGTGCCAGCCGTTCCCGTACCCGGGACACCACTTTCGACTATGGCTACACCTTC
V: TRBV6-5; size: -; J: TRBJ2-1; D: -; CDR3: CASQRGTYNEQFF; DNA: TGTGCCAGCCAACGGGGGACCTACAATGAGCAGTTCTTC